This TCR beta chain derives from a study of T cell repertoires in cytomegalovirus infection. Background on the study: CMV infection and matching HLA type were both indicated by public TCR beta signatures. Study results and limitations: Summed frequency of public TCR beta families distinguished CMV carriers with the relevant HLA. Predominance within the ex vivo response was attributable to HLA-C-restricted CMV-specific TCR beta clonotypes.

The CDR3 covers 14 residues. Germline loops: CDR1 MDHEN, CDR2 SYDVKM. V dropped 7 bases and J dropped 5 bases, with 17 bases sitting between them. Using its own MiXCR run on the reads, TCRdb lists one record per CDR3 protein. The data contain about 920,000 distinct CDR3 sequences, roughly 30% of them singletons. On this clonotype: Its antigen is as yet unknown.

The material sequenced was cultured CD8+ T cells from PBMCs, taken from culture after CMV antigen stimulation. The sequence came from a human donor in good health (CMV status not recorded). Some clones in this sample may be carry-over from other donors' samples. The J gene is TRBJ1-1, the V gene TRBV28; perhaps TRBD1 as D (5 bases). The CDR3 DNA reads as TGTGCCAGCATTGGACCCAGGGAGCGGACTGAAGCTTTCTTT. It encodes CASIGPRERTEAFF.